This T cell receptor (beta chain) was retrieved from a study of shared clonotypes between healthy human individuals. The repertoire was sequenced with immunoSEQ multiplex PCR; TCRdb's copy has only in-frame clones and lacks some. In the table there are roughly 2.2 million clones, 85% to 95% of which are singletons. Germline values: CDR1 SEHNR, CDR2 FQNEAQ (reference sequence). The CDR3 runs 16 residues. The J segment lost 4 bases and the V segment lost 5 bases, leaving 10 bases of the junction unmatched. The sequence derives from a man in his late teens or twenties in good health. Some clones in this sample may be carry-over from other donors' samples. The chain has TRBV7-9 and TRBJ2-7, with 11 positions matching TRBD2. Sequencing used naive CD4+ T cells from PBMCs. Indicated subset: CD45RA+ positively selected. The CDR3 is CASSAGPGLAAYEQYF. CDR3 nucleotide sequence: TGTGCCAGCAGCGCGGGACCGGGACTAGCGGCTTACGAGCAGTACTTC.